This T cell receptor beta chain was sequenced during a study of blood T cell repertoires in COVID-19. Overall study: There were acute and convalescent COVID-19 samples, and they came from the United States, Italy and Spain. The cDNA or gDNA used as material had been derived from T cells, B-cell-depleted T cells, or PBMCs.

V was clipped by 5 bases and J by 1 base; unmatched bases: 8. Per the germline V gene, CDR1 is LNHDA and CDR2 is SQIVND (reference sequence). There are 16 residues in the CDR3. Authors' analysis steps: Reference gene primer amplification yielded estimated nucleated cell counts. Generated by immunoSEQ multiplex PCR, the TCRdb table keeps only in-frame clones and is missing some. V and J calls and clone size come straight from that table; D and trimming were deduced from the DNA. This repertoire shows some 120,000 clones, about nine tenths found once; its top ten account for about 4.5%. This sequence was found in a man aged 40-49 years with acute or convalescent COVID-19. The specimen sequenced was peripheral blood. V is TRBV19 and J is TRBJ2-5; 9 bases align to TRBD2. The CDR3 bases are TGTGCCAGTAGTTCGCAGCGGGGGGCGTTCCAAGAGACCCAGTACTTC. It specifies CASSSQRGAFQETQYF.